This TCR beta chain was recorded in a study of OX40 agonist ivuxolimab in advanced cancers. Across the study: Partial responses occurred in Three dose-escalation patients, one with hepatocellular carcinoma and two with cutaneous melanoma.

Only in-frame clones appear in the TCRdb table, and some are missing; sequencing was by immunoSEQ multiplex PCR. The table lists tens of thousands of clones, roughly 84% of them singletons. The CDR3 consists of 13 residues. Germline-derived CDR1 and CDR2 are MDHEN and SYDVKM. Material: CD4+ or CD8+ T cells sorted from blood, obtained in a trial of the OX40 agonist ivuxolimab. The sequence was collected from an adult with an advanced solid tumor such as melanoma, head and neck, liver or kidney cancer. The V and J genes are TRBV28 and TRBJ2-5; TRBD1 matches 7 bases. TRBJ2-7 explains the end of the DNA better; the J call may be wrong. CDR3 region: CASSQGISYEQYF. DNA of the CDR3: TGTGCCTCGTCACAGGGGATCTCCTACGAGCAGTACTTC.